The source of this T cell receptor beta chain is a study of PD-L1 blockade in urothelial cancer. Across the study: Patients initiated atezolizumab around 2014 at 1,200 mg intravenously every 3 weeks.

The time point is: pretreatment peripheral blood. The patients had locally advanced or metastatic urothelial carcinoma. Added to each PCR by spiking were synthetic TCR analog templates. TCRdb's table, derived via immunoSEQ multiplex PCR, lists solely in-frame clones and lacks some. The table shows approximately 90,000 clones, with almost 90% occurring only once. CDR3 size: 15 residues. Germline assignment: CDR1 SEHNR and CDR2 FQNEAQ (reference sequence). V lost 4 bases and J lost 6, with 15 bases in between. The sequences come from PBMCs, collected around atezolizumab (anti-PD-L1) treatment. The chain combines TRBV7-9 with TRBJ2-2; a weak D match, TRBD2 (6 bases). This sequence originates from a man between 60 and 70 years old with urothelial cancer. CDR3 protein: CASSSNRGSSGELFF. The CDR3 bases are TGTGCCAGCAGCTCGAACCGGGGGTCCTCCGGGGAGCTGTTTTTT. Full variable domain (rest looked up from reference TRBV7-9 and TRBJ2-2): DTGVSQNPRHKITKRGQNVTFRCDPISEHNRLYWYRQTLGQGPEFLTYFQNEAQLEKSRLLSDRFSAERPKGSFSTLEIQRTEQGDSAMYLCASSSNRGSSGELFFGEGSRLTVL.